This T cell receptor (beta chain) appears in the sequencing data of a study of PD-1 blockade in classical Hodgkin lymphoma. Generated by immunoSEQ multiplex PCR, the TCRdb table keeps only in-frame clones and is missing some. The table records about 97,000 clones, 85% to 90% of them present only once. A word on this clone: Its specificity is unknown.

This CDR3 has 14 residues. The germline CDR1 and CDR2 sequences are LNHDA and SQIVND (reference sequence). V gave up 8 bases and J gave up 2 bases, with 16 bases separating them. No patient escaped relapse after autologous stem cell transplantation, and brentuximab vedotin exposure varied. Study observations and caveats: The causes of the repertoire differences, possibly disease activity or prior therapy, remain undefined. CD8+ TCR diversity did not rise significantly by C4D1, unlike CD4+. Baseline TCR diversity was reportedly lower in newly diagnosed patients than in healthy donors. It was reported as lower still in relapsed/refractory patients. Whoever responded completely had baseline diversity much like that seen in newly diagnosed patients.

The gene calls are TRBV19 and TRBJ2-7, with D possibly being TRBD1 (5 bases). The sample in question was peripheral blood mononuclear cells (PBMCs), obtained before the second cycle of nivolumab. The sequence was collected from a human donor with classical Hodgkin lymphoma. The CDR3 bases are TGTGCCAGTCACCAAGGACATATCCCCTACGAGCAGTACTTC. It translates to CASHQGHIPYEQYF.